The 24 T cell receptor beta chains listed next were all sequenced from one sample in a study of blood T cell repertoires in COVID-19. The protocol was immunoSEQ multiplex PCR, while the TCRdb copy is restricted to in-frame clones and leaves out a portion. The sample holds more than 200,000 clones, roughly 90% seen once. Sequences were obtained from peripheral blood. The receptor source for this set is a man between 65 and 85 years old with acute or convalescent COVID-19.

The J gene is TRBJ2-3, the V gene TRBV6-5; 7 bases align to TRBD2. Trimming at V came to 8 bases and at J to 6 bases, leaving 8 bases not matched to a gene. This CDR3 comprises 13 residues. The germline gives CDR1 MNHEY, CDR2 SVGAGI. The CDR3 nucleotides read TGTGCCAGCGCCGGGAGGCGGGTGGATACGCAGTATTTT. This sequence encodes CASAGRRVDTQYF.

This chain joins TRBV5-8 and TRBJ2-7; D remains unclear. This CDR3 comprises 16 residues. CDR1 is SGHTS, CDR2 YDEGEE, per germline. V gave up 3 bases and J gave up 6 bases, with 22 bases separating them. CDR3 bases: TGTGCCAGCAGCTCCCTCAGCAGGCCCAACGGTCTCGAGCAGTACTTC. Its translation: CASSSLSRPNGLEQYF. Using reference TRBV5-8 and TRBJ2-7 for the parts outside the CDR3, the full variable domain is EAGVTQSPTHLIKTRGQQATLRCSPISGHTSVYWYQQALGLGLQFLLWYDEGEERNRGNFPPRFSGRQFPNYSSELNVNALELEDSALYLCASSSLSRPNGLEQYFGPGTRLTVT.

The table lists this clone with a few counts. The chain couples TRBV7-9 to TRBJ1-2; the D gene is possibly TRBD1 (5 bases). The ends were cut back, 4 bases at V and 4 bases at J, with 16 bases in the middle. The CDR3 loop spans 15 amino acids. Per the germline V gene, CDR1 is SEHNR and CDR2 is FQNEAQ (reference sequence). CDR3: CASSSSGGLGYGYTF. The CDR3 bases are TGTGCCAGCAGCTCGAGCGGGGGTTTGGGCTATGGCTACACCTTC.

This rearrangement joins TRBV28 to TRBJ1-6; possible D gene TRBD1, 5 bases. Trimming removed 5 bases at V and 5 bases at J, with 10 bases between. Germline-derived CDR1 and CDR2 are MDHEN and SYDVKM. The CDR3 covers 14 residues. The DNA of the CDR3 is TGTGCCAGCAGTAGGACACAAAATAATTCACCCCTCCACTTT. Translated, it gives CASSRTQNNSPLHF.

CDR3 bases: TGTGCCAGTAGTAGCCAATCGGCGGGTGAAAAACTGTTTTTT. The encoded protein is CASSSQSAGEKLFF. V usage is TRBV19 and J usage is TRBJ1-4, with no clear D. Germline V gene data show CDR1 as LNHDA and CDR2 as SQIVND (reference sequence). This CDR3 comprises 14 residues. Trimming left V 4 bases short and J 7 bases short, with 13 bases between.

The chain is built from TRBV6-6 and TRBJ1-1; tentatively, D is TRBD1 (5 bases). The V end was cut by 4 bases, the J end by 3 bases, with 9 bases between. The CDR3 sequence is 13 residues long. Germline loops: CDR1 MNHNY, CDR2 SVGAGI (reference sequence). This chain's CDR3 is CASSSRGDTEAFF. CDR3 in DNA: TGTGCCAGCAGTTCCCGGGGGGACACTGAAGCTTTCTTT.

V gene TRBV27 combines with J gene TRBJ2-7; D may match TRBD1 or TRBD2 (12 bases each). V was trimmed by 6 bases and J by 2 bases, leaving 32 bases between them. The CDR3 length is 20 residues. Looked up from germline, CDR1 is MNHEY and CDR2 is SMNVEV (reference sequence). This CDR3 reads CASSWGQGAASGRGAYEQYF. In nucleotides, the CDR3 is TGTGCCAGCAGCTGGGGACAGGGGGCGGCTAGCGGGAGGGGTGCCTACGAGCAGTACTTC.

This chain links TRBV19 with TRBJ1-5, with TRBD1 as a possible D gene (6 bases). The CDR3 has 16 amino acids. Trimming took off 6 bases at V and 4 bases at J, with 19 bases between the two ends. CDR1 is LNHDA and CDR2 is SQIVND in the germline V gene (reference sequence). CDR3 protein: CASSRRAGEGNQPQHF. CDR3 bases: TGTGCCAGTAGCCGGCGAGCAGGGGAGGGGAATCAGCCCCAGCATTTT.

V is TRBV19 and J is TRBJ2-2; TRBD2 matches at 9 bases. Germline V gives CDR1 LNHDA, CDR2 SQIVND (reference sequence). The CDR3 totals 17 residues. V shed 3 bases and J 0 bases; nucleotides not matched to a gene: 5. The CDR3: CASSIGASGTNTGELFF. CDR3 DNA: TGTGCCAGTAGTATTGGCGCTAGCGGGACGAACACCGGGGAGCTGTTTTTT.

This clone was observed once. The rearrangement uses TRBV7-2 and TRBJ2-1, with D possibly TRBD1 on 5 matching bases. The length of the CDR3 is 15 residues. V lost 2 bases and J lost 4, with 12 bases in between. In germline, CDR1 is SGHTA, CDR2 FQGNSA. The CDR3 DNA sequence: TGTGCCAGCAGCTTAACCCCCGACAGTTACAATGAGCAGTTCTTC. It specifies CASSLTPDSYNEQFF.

The CDR3 coding sequence is TGTGCCAGCAGTCCCCTCTCCACTAGCGGGATCAACACAGATACGCAGTATTTT. This sequence encodes CASSPLSTSGINTDTQYF. This rearrangement joins TRBV27 to TRBJ2-3; 10 bases agree with TRBD2. Looked up from germline, CDR1 is MNHEY and CDR2 is SMNVEV (reference sequence). CDR3 size: 18 residues. V was pared by 5 bases and J by 2 bases, with 13 bases of the junction left unmatched.

The chain carries TRBV5-6 and TRBJ1-2; D gene unclear. Between the trimmed V and J ends, which lost 0 bases and 3 bases, there was a span of 9 bases. Germline lookup yields CDR1 SGHDT and CDR2 YYEEEE. CDR3 size: 14 residues. In DNA, the CDR3 is TGTGCCAGCAGCTTGGCTCAACGAGACTATGGCTACACCTTC. Translated: CASSLAQRDYGYTF.

The chain has TRBV29-1 and TRBJ2-1, with TRBD2 identical over 7 bases. In germline, CDR1 is SQVTM, CDR2 ANQGSEA. The CDR3 consists of 12 residues. CDR3 amino acids: CSSTREGNEQFF. The CDR3 DNA follows: TGCAGTTCCACGAGGGAGGGCAATGAGCAGTTCTTC.

The chain joins TRBV6-5 to TRBJ1-4; 8 nucleotides match TRBD1. V lost 2 bases, J lost 7 bases, and 3 bases stayed unmatched. The germline V gene encodes CDR1 MNHEY and CDR2 SVGAGI. The CDR3 runs to 14 residues. The chain's CDR3 is CASSYNRGSEKLFF. The CDR3 DNA follows: TGTGCCAGCAGTTACAACAGGGGGTCTGAAAAACTGTTTTTT.

The genes are TRBV6-2 or TRBV6-3 and TRBJ1-5; D is unclear. This CDR3 region has 17 residues. Trimming stripped 2 bases from V and 4 bases from J, with 18 bases between. In germline, CDR1 is MNHEY, CDR2 SVGEGT. In nucleotides, the CDR3 is TGTGCCAGCAGTTACCGGGAGGGAACTCGAGGGAATCAGCCCCAGCATTTT. This translates into CASSYREGTRGNQPQHF.

The chain has TRBV15 and TRBJ2-2, with 8 bases lining up with TRBD2. The V segment lost 3 bases and the J segment 2 bases; nucleotides outside the gene matches: 8. This CDR3 spans 17 amino acids. Germline V gives CDR1 LNHNV, CDR2 YYDKDF (reference sequence). This CDR3 is CATSSDGTSDNTGELFF. CDR3 DNA: TGTGCCACCAGCAGCGATGGGACTAGTGATAACACCGGGGAGCTGTTTTTT.

The chain has TRBV7-2 and TRBJ2-5, with D possibly being TRBD1 (6 bases). Deletions cut 3 bases from V and 6 bases from J, with 17 bases between. This CDR3 has 15 residues. Germline loops: CDR1 SGHTA, CDR2 FQGNSA. The CDR3: CASSLGAGTVKTQYF. Here the CDR3 DNA reads TGTGCCAGCAGCTTGGGGGCCGGAACTGTAAAGACCCAGTACTTC.

The chain links TRBV6-5 to TRBJ1-1; tentative D call: TRBD1 (6 bases). The CDR3 extends over 13 amino acids. V lost 5 bases and J 4 bases, leaving 11 bases between the germline ends. The germline V gene has CDR1 MNHEY and CDR2 SVGAGI. CDR3 DNA sequence: TGTGCCAGCAGTCTATTGACAGGCACTGAAGCTTTCTTT. Residues: CASSLLTGTEAFF.

The chain links TRBV28 to TRBJ2-7, with TRBD1 matching 8 bases. CDR1 MDHEN and CDR2 SYDVKM come from the germline V gene. This CDR3 has 14 amino acids. Unmatched junction bases numbered 6, after V lost 5 bases and J lost 3 bases. CDR3 loop: CASSPTGVSYEQYF. As DNA, the CDR3 is TGTGCCAGCAGTCCGACAGGGGTCAGCTACGAGCAGTACTTC.

This rearrangement joins TRBV3-1 (or the pseudogene TRBV3-2) to TRBJ2-1, with a possible D match to TRBD1 (5 bases). The V end was cut by 4 bases, the J end by 8 bases, with 9 bases between. The length of the CDR3 is 12 residues. Germline CDR1 is LGHDT and CDR2 is YNNKEL (reference sequence). CDR3: CASSLGLDEQFF. CDR3 nucleotide sequence: TGTGCCAGCAGCCTGGGGCTAGATGAGCAGTTCTTC.

This chain links TRBV18 with TRBJ1-1, with TRBD1 matching 8 bases. The J segment lost 8 bases and the V segment lost 1 base, leaving 0 bases of the junction unmatched. Germline V gene lookup returns CDR1 KGHSH and CDR2 LQKENI. The CDR3 consists of 12 residues. Here the CDR3 reads CASSPRTGEAFF. The DNA of the CDR3 is TGTGCCAGCTCACCACGGACAGGGGAAGCTTTCTTT.

The V gene is TRBV5-4, the J gene TRBJ2-1, with 9 bases aligning to TRBD2. The CDR3 has 15 amino acids. From germline, CDR1 is SGHNT and CDR2 YYREEE (reference sequence). V lost 6 bases to trimming and J lost 5 bases; unmatched junction nucleotides: 9. CDR3 DNA sequence: TGTGCCAGCACCTTAGGCGGGAGGGCCGACAATGAGCAGTTCTTC. It yields the protein CASTLGGRADNEQFF.

Here the CDR3 reads CATRDMGPDTQYF. The CDR3 nucleotides are TGTGCCACCCGGGACATGGGACCAGATACGCAGTATTTT. This chain connects TRBV15 to TRBJ2-3, with D tentatively TRBD1 (6 bases). The CDR3 runs 13 residues. Trimming took off 8 bases at V and 4 bases at J, with 13 bases between the two ends. Germline values: CDR1 LNHNV, CDR2 YYDKDF (reference sequence).

The V call is TRBV7-2, the J call TRBJ2-7; 16 bases are shared with TRBD2. The trim removed 5 bases at V and 9 bases at J, leaving 7 bases unmatched. Germline CDR1 SGHTA, CDR2 FQGNSA. The CDR3 is made up of 15 amino acids. The CDR3 region has the DNA TGTGCCAGCAGCCCGGGACTAGCGGGAGGGTCCGGGCAGTACTTC. Amino acids: CASSPGLAGGSGQYF.